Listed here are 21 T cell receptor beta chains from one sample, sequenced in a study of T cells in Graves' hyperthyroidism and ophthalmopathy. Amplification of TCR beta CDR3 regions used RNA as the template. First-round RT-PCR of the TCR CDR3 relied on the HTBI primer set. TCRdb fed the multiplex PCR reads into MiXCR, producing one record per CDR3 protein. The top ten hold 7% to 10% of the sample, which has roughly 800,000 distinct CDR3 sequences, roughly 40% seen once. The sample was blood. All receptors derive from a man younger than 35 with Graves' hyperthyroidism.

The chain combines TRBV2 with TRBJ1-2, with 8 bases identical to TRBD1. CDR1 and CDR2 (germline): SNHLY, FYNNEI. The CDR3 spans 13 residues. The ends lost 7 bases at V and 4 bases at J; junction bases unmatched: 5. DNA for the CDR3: TGTGCCAGCACCCAAGGGACAGGCTATGGCTACACCTTC. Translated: CASTQGTGYGYTF.

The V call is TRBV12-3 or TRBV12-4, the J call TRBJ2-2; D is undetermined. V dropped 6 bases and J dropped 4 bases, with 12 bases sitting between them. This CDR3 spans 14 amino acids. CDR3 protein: CASSPEQLTGELFF. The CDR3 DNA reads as TGTGCCAGCAGCCCAGAACAGCTCACCGGGGAGCTGTTTTTT.

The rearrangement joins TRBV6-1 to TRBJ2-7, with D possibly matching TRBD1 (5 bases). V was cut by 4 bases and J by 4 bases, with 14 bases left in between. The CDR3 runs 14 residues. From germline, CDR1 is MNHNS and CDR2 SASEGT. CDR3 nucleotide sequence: TGTGCCAGCAGTGTGGGGCGGTCTCAGTACGAGCAGTACTTC. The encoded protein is CASSVGRSQYEQYF.

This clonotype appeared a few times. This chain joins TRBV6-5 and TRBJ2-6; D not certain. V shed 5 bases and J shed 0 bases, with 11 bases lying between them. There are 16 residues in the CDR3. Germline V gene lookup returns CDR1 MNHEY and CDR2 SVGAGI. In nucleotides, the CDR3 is TGTGCCAGCAGTATCCCTGACTCCTCTGGGGCCAACGTCCTGACTTTC. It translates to CASSIPDSSGANVLTF.

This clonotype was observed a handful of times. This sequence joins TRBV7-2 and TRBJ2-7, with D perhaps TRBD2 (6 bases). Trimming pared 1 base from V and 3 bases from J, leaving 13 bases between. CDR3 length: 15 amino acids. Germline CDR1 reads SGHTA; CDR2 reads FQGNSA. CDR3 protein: CASSLESGSFYEQYF. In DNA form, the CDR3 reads TGTGCCAGCAGCTTAGAAAGCGGGTCTTTCTACGAGCAGTACTTC.

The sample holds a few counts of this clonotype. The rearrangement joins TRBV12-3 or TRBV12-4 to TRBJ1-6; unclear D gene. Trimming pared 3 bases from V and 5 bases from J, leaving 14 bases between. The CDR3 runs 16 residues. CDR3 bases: TGTGCCAGCAGTTTCGGTTTAATTTGGGATAATTCACCCCTCCACTTT. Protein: CASSFGLIWDNSPLHF.

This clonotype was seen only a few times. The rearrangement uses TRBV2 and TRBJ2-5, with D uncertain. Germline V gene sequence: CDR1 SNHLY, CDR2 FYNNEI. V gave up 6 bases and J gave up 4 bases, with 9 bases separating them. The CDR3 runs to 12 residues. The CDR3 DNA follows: TGTGCCAGCAGGGTGAGCAGAGAGACCCAGTACTTC. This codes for CASRVSRETQYF.

The CDR3: CASSLMGTGAKETQYF. For the CDR3, the DNA is TGTGCTAGCTCCCTAATGGGGACAGGGGCGAAGGAGACCCAGTACTTC. The chain carries TRBV7-7 and TRBJ2-5, with 10 bases lining up with TRBD1. Germline V CDR1 and CDR2: SSHAT, FNYEAQ (reference sequence). The CDR3 runs 16 residues. Using reference TRBV7-7 and TRBJ2-5 for the parts outside the CDR3, the full variable domain is GAGVSQSPRYKVTKRGQDVTLRCDPISSHATLYWYQQALGQGPEFLTYFNYEAQPDKSGLPSDRFSAERPEGSISTLTIQRTEQRDSAMYRCASSLMGTGAKETQYFGPGTRLLVL.

The CDR3, as DNA: TGCAGCGTTGAGTGGAACACCGGGGAGCAGTACTTC. Translation: CSVEWNTGEQYF. The chain recombines TRBV29-1 with TRBJ2-7; no reliable D call. The V end lost 3 bases, the J end lost 7 bases, and 13 bases lay between the germline ends. Germline CDR1 is SQVTM and CDR2 is ANQGSEA. The CDR3 spans 12 residues.

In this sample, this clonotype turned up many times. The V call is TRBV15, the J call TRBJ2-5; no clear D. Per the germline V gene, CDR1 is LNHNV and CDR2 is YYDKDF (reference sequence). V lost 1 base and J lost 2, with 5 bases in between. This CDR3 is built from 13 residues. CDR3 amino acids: CATSRGWQETQYF. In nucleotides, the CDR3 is TGTGCCACCAGCAGAGGTTGGCAAGAGACCCAGTACTTC. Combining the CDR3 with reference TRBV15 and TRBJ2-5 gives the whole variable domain DAMVIQNPRYQVTQFGKPVTLSCSQTLNHNVMYWYQQKSSQAPKLLFHYYDKDFNNEADTPDNFQSRRPNTSFCFLDIRSPGLGDTAMYLCATSRGWQETQYFGPGTRLLVL.

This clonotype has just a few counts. CDR3 region: CASSLGNGELFF. As DNA, the CDR3 is TGTGCCAGCAGCCTCGGAAACGGGGAGCTGTTTTTT. V usage is TRBV7-2 and J usage is TRBJ2-2; no clear D. This CDR3 has 12 residues. Trimming took 5 bases from V and 7 from J, leaving 8 bases between them. Looked up from germline, CDR1 is SGHTA and CDR2 is FQGNSA.

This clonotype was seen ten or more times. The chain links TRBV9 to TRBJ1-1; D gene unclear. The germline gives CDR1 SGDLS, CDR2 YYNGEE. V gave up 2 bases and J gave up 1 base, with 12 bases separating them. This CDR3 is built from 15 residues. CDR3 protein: CASSVDYLPNTEAFF. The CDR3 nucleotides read TGTGCCAGCAGCGTGGATTATCTGCCGAACACTGAAGCTTTCTTT.

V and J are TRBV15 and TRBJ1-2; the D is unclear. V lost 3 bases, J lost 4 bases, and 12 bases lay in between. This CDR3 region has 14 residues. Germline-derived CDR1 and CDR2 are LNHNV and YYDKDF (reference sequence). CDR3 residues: CATSSLEWIYGYTF. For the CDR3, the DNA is TGTGCCACCAGCAGTTTGGAGTGGATCTATGGCTACACCTTC.

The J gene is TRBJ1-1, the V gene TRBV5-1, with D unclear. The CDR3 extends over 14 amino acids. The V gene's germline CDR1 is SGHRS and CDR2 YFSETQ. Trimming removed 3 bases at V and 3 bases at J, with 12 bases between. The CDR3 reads CASSYIESDTEAFF. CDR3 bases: TGCGCCAGCAGCTATATCGAATCGGACACTGAAGCTTTCTTT.

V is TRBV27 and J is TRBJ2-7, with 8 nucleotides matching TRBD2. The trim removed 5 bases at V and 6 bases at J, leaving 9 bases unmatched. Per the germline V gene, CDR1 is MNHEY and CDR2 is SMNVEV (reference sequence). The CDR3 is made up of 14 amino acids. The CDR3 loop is CASSSGSRVGEQYF. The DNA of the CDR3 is TGTGCCAGCAGTAGCGGGAGTAGGGTTGGCGAGCAGTACTTC.

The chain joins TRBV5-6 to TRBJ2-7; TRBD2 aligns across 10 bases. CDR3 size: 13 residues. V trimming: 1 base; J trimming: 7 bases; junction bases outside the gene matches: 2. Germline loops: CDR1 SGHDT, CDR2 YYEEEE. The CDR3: CASSLTSGTEQYF. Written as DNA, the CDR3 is TGTGCCAGCAGCTTGACTAGCGGGACGGAGCAGTACTTC. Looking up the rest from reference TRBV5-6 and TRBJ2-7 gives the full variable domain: DAGVTQSPTHLIKTRGQQVTLRCSPKSGHDTVSWYQQALGQGPQFIFQYYEEEERQRGNFPDRFSGHQFPNYSSELNVNALLLGDSALYLCASSLTSGTEQYFGPGTRLTVT.

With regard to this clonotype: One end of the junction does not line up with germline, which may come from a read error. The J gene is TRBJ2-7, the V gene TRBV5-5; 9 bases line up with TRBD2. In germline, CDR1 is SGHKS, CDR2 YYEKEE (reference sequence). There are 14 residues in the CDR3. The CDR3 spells CASSPIAGVSEQYF. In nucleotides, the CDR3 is TGCGCCAGCAGCCCCATAGCGGGAGTGAGCGAGCAGTACTTC. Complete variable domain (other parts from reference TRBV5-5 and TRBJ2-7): DAGVTQSPTHLIKTRGQQVTLRCSPISGHKSVSWYQQVLGQGPQFIFQYYEKEERGRGNFPDRFSARQFPNYSSELNVNALLLGDSALYLCASSPIAGVSEQYFGPGTRLTVT.

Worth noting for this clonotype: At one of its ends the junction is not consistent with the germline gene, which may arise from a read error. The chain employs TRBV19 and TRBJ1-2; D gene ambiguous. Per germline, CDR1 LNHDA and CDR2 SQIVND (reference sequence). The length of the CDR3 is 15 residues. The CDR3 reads CASCISGRWDHGYTF. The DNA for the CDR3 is TGTGCCAGTTGTATCAGCGGCAGGTGGGATCATGGCTACACCTTC. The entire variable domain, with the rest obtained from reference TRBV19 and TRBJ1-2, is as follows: DGGITQSPKYLFRKEGQNVTLSCEQNLNHDAMYWYRQDPGQGLRLIYYSQIVNDFQKGDIAEGYSVSREKKESFPLTVTSAQKNPTAFYLCASCISGRWDHGYTFGSGTRLTVV.

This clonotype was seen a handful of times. The CDR3 sequence: CASSVVPRQSSTYEQYF. In DNA, the CDR3 is TGTGCCAGCAGCGTAGTCCCGCGACAGTCAAGCACCTACGAGCAGTACTTC. The chain combines TRBV9 with TRBJ2-7, with a possible D match to TRBD1 (5 bases). CDR3 length: 17 amino acids. Germline CDR1 reads SGDLS; CDR2 reads YYNGEE. The V and J ends lost 0 bases and 2 bases respectively, with 18 bases between them.

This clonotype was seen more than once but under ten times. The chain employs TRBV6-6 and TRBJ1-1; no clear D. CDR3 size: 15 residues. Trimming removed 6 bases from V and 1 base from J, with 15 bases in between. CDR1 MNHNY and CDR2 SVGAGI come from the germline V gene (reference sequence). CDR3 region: CASSLYRERNTEAFF. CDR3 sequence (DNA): TGTGCCAGCAGCCTTTACCGGGAGAGGAACACTGAAGCTTTCTTT.

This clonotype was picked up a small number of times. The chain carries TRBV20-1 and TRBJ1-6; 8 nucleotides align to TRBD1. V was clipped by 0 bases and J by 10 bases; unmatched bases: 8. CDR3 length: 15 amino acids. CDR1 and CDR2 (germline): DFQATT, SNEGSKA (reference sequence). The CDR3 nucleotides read TGCAGTGCTAGAGATGCTCTCACAGGGGGATCACCCCTCCACTTT. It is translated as CSARDALTGGSPLHF.